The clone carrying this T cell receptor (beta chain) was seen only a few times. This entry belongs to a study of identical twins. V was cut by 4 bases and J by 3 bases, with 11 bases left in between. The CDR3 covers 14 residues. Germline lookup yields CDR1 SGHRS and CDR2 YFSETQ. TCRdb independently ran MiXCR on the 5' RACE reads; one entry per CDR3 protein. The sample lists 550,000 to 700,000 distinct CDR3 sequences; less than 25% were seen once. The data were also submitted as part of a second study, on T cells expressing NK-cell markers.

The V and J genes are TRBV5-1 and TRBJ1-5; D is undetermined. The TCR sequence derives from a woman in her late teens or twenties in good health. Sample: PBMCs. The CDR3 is CASSPSGNNQPQHF. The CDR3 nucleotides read TGCGCCAGCAGCCCTAGTGGGAACAATCAGCCCCAGCATTTT.